This T cell receptor (beta chain) was found in a study of early T cells in non-severe SARS-CoV-2 infection. Study-level background: Investigators sequenced bulk RNA drawn from unsorted whole blood, and chains remained unpaired. Study results and caveats: In VDJdb matching, anti-spike CD8 responses were favored while private and CD4 specificities went missing.

This clonotype was seen ten or more times. Its specificity is not known. The CDR3 has 17 amino acids. With V trimmed by 6 bases and J by 0 bases, 10 bases remained unmatched. Unique molecular identifiers were affixed to single, distinct cDNA molecules. TCRdb analysed the 5' RACE reads with MiXCR anew, one entry per CDR3 protein. The sample consists of tens of thousands of distinct CDR3 sequences, 4.5% to 7.5% of them appearing once. The sample was whole blood. The TCR comes from an adult who was a healthcare worker with PCR-confirmed SARS-CoV-2 infection or an uninfected control (not recorded which). The chain combines TRBV12-3 or TRBV12-4 with TRBJ1-5, with TRBD1 identical over 8 bases. CDR3 sequence: CASSSGTGPYSNQPQHF. The CDR3 DNA reads TGTGCCAGCAGCTCCGGGACAGGCCCTTATAGCAATCAGCCCCAGCATTTT.